These T cell receptor beta chains were read from a single sample in a study of T cell responses to AZD1222 COVID-19 vaccine. The data were produced by immunoSEQ multiplex PCR, yet TCRdb's version contains in-frame clones alone and is incomplete. The sample lists more than 100,000 clones, 65% to 90% seen once, with 7.9% in the top ten. Sequenced here: peripheral blood, sampled 28 days after the second dose of the MenACWY control vaccine. The receptor source for this set is an adult who received the MenACWY meningococcal vaccine as a control. CDR3s include the opening cysteine and the closing phenylalanine or tryptophan. The D gene is left open where the match is weak. Some rows have no size entry. The others give once, few or many, or a class for an expanded clone.

>NA|TRBJ2-7|TRBV5-1|NA
TGCGCCAGCAGCTTAAAGGGCTACGAGCAGTACTTC
CASSLKGYEQYF
>NA|TRBJ1-3|TRBV24-1|NA
TGTGCCACCAGTTCTACCCCGGACAGTGGAAACACCATATATTTT
CATSSTPDSGNTIYF
>NA|TRBJ1-2|TRBV2|NA
TGTGCCAGCAGTACGGGTTACGGCTACACCTTC
CASSTGYGYTF
>NA|TRBJ2-1|TRBV9|NA
TGTGCCAGCAGTGGGCGGGGTGAGCAGTTCTTC
CASSGRGEQFF
>NA|TRBJ1-1|TRBV1|NA
TGCACCAGCAGCCAAGATACAGGGGGGACTGAAGCTTTCTTT
CTSSQDTGGTEAFF
>NA|TRBJ2-5|TRBV5-1|NA
TGCGCCAGCAGCTTGGAGACGCGAGCAGGCGGGGTGGGGGAGACCCAGTACTTC
CASSLETRAGGVGETQYF
>NA|TRBJ2-3|TRBV7-2|NA
TGTGCCAGCAGCTTTACCCCTAGCACAGATACGCAGTATTTT
CASSFTPSTDTQYF
>TRBD1|TRBJ1-1|TRBV9|NA
TGTGCCAGCAGCCCACAGGGGTCGAACACTGAAGCTTTCTTT
CASSPQGSNTEAFF
>NA|TRBJ2-3|TRBV21-1|few
TGTGCCAGCAGCAAGGTCTGGGGCGGGATATCGGCAGATACGCAGTATTTT
CASSKVWGGISADTQYF
>TRBD2|TRBJ2-7|TRBV27|NA
TGTGCCAGCAGTTTAATAGCGGGCGGCTACGAGCAGTACTTC
CASSLIAGGYEQYF
>NA|TRBJ2-1|TRBV9|NA
TGTGCCAGCAGCGTTAATCAGGGGCTTGGGGATGAGCAGTTCTTC
CASSVNQGLGDEQFF
>TRBD1|TRBJ2-5|TRBV19|NA
TGTGCCAGTAGTCCCCCGGGACAGGGGTTGGAGACCCAGTACTTC
CASSPPGQGLETQYF
>NA|TRBJ1-1|TRBV9|NA
TGTGCCAGCAGCTCCCTCGGGACACTTGAAGCTTTCTTT
CASSSLGTLEAFF
>TRBD1|TRBJ1-2|TRBV6-5|NA
TGTGCCAGCAGCAGACAGGGCTATGGCTACACCTTC
CASSRQGYGYTF
>NA|TRBJ1-1|TRBV6-2/TRBV6-3|few
TGTGCCAGCAGCCAGATCGTCTTCAGGGACCCTGAAGCTTTCTTT
CASSQIVFRDPEAFF
>TRBD2|TRBJ2-3|TRBV10-1|NA
TGCGCCAGCAGTGAGTCTGGGGGTCGCGGGAGGGGACCCACAGATACGCAGTATTTT
CASSESGGRGRGPTDTQYF
>TRBD2|TRBJ2-1|TRBV5-4|once
TGTGCCAGCAGCTTGGCCCTAGCGGCCCCGAATGAGCAGTTCTTC
CASSLALAAPNEQFF
>NA|TRBJ1-2|TRBV4-3|NA
TGCGCCAGCAGCCAAGTGCGGGGGCAAGGGGGCTACACCTTC
CASSQVRGQGGYTF
>NA|TRBJ1-5|TRBV5-1|NA
TGCGCCAGCAGCCCCACCGAGGGCAATCAGCCCCAGCATTTT
CASSPTEGNQPQHF
>NA|TRBJ1-4|TRBV4-1|NA
TGCGCCAGCAGCCCGGGACGGTTTGCAACTAATGAAAAACTGTTTTTT
CASSPGRFATNEKLFF
>TRBD1|TRBJ2-7|TRBV5-4|NA
TGTGCCAGCAGCTCTATGACAGGGGACTACGAGCAGTACTTC
CASSSMTGDYEQYF
>TRBD2|TRBJ2-7|TRBV4-1|once
TGCGCCAGCAGCCAACTGAGAGGAGCGGGAGCACGCCCCTACGAGCAGTACTTC
CASSQLRGAGARPYEQYF
>NA|TRBJ1-5|TRBV7-2|NA
TGTGCCAGCAGCTTAGGACACAGCAATCAGCCCCAGCATTTT
CASSLGHSNQPQHF
>TRBD1|TRBJ2-5|TRBV6-2/TRBV6-3|NA
TGTGCCAGCAGTTACTCGGGCAGGGGGCTTGAGGAGACCCAGTACTTC
CASSYSGRGLEETQYF
>TRBD1|TRBJ1-5|TRBV6-1|once
TGTGCCAGCAGTGGGGGGGTAGGACAGGGAACCGGTCAGCCCCAGCATTTT
CASSGGVGQGTGQPQHF